This T cell receptor (beta chain) was sequenced in a study of beta chain features in type 1 diabetes (dated 2018 in TCRdb). Looking at the study overall: Mean age, gender distribution, total cell number and subset yield were not different between patients and healthy donors. Across all samples, around 100 million sorted cells were examined, and cell number per subset correlated strongly with RNA yield. The study compared the TCRB repertoires of sorted circulating CD4+ T cell subsets in recently diagnosed type 1 diabetes patients with those in matched healthy donors. Whereas all 28 donors provided naive and central memory subsets, regulatory and stem cell-like memory subsets were isolated from just 8 patients and about 8 healthy donors.

About this clone: Its recognized antigen is unknown. No base quality values were provided; no much bigger clone lies one nucleotide off.

The entire isolated RNA was reverse transcribed using the High Capacity cDNA Reverse Transcription Kit, and thus expressed TCRB transcripts were sequenced. Naive, central memory and regulatory T cell samples underwent deep immunoSEQ sequencing, averaging approximately 3.5 million total reads per sample. Sorted cells were lysed in RLT buffer and RNA was extracted with DNase-treated RNeasy Micro or Mini kits, depending on cell number. To prevent cross-contamination, every cell subset was processed on its own, while patient and healthy donor samples were processed together. The immunoSEQ multiplex PCR was used to amplify TCRB sequences from cDNA, generating 87-bp fragments that spanned the CDR3 region. Amplicons were sequenced on the Illumina HiSeq platform. In the source study's methods: Synthetic template baselines were used to correct PCR bias computationally, reads within Hamming distance 2 were collapsed together, and singletons that could not be merged were discarded. Reads were aligned to IMGT to assign V, D and J genes, CDR3 length, and insertions or deletions at six rearrangement sites. Clonotype counts were normalized to sorted cell number within each subset before computing true diversity and Gini coefficients with the tcR R package. The overlap coefficient, calculated on TCRB nucleotide sequences, was used to measure repertoire sharing. Out-of-frame TCRB sequences from naive cells were analyzed to stand in for the pre-selection repertoire. TCRdb holds this immuneACCESS table with in-frame rearrangements only. Some clones are missing; in checked studies, unresolved V genes explain under half, and the rest has no known cause. From that table come the V and J calls and clone size; the DNA was used to work out D and trimming. This sample has 850,000 to 900,000 clones in its table, and about a sixth of those were observed once. The top ten clones comprise about 0.025% of the sample.

From each donor, a single peripheral blood sample of roughly 0.11 L on average was drawn into heparinised tubes. Naive, central memory, regulatory and stem cell-like memory CD4+ T cells were sorted on a BD FACSAria II using a panel including CD45RO, CCR7, CD25, CD127, CD95 and CD27. Every sorted population had a purity above 95%. Right away, PBMCs were isolated by Lymphoprep density gradient centrifugation and were stained directly, with no culture step. So that batch effects would be minimized, each experiment stained and sorted samples in pairs, pairing one healthy donor with one patient. The paper's findings and limits, for the study overall: In all four CD4+ subsets, TCRB CDR3 length was moderately but significantly shorter in type 1 diabetes patients. PCR may preferentially amplify shorter templates, but because patient and control samples were amplified and corrected together, any resulting skew would affect both groups equally. Only small numbers of individuals were included in the HLA sub-analyses, which left unresolved whether HLA type had any influence on TCRB rearrangement. Fewer insertions and more nucleotide deletions at VDJ recombination sites were observed in patients with type 1 diabetes, implying thymic rearrangement abnormalities. The naive, central memory and regulatory TCRB repertoires appeared to resemble one another more closely among patients than among healthy donors. Because cDNA rather than genomic DNA was sequenced, highly expressing activated cells could have been over-represented, although no difference in activation and CD3 levels was found between groups.

Here V drops 5 bases and J drops 4 bases, and the junction holds 9 bases not matched to any gene. For CDR1 and CDR2, the germline V gene lists SGHVS and FQNEAQ. The CDR3 holds 18 amino acids from the cysteine to the phenylalanine. Of the read, only the CDR3 DNA is kept; its 54 bases are in frame from base 1. The chain is assembled from TRBV7-8 and TRBJ2-3; TRBD2 agrees with 16 junctional bases. Source material: naive CD4+ T cells from blood. The cell subset or site tag for this specimen amounts to: true naive CD4+ T cells. This TCR derives from a woman under 30 in good health. The DNA is as follows: TGTGCCAGCAGCAACACGGGACTAGCGGGAGGGCGCGCAGATACGCAGTATTTT. Translated, it gives CASSNTGLAGGRADTQYF. The entire variable domain, with the stretches around the CDR3 drawn from the reference TRBV7-8 and TRBJ2-3 proteins, is GAGVSQSPRYKVAKRGQDVALRCDPISGHVSLFWYQQALGQGPEFLTYFQNEAQLDKSGLPSDRFFAERPEGSVSTLKIQRTQQEDSAVYLCASSNTGLAGGRADTQYFGPGTRLTVL.